This is a list of T cell receptor beta chains from one sample in a study of vaccination and CD4 T cells after COVID-19. These TCRs are of unknown antigen specificity. MiXCR, applied by TCRdb to the PCR reads, yields one record per CDR3 protein. The sample includes approximately 23,000 distinct CDR3 sequences, less than 45% of them seen just once. The sample was CD4+ T cells from blood, cultured in vitro, taken about 7 months after SARS-CoV-2 vaccination. The receptor source for this set is a human donor who had recovered from COVID-19. CDR3s include the opening cysteine and the closing phenylalanine or tryptophan. Fields, in order: V gene, J gene, D gene, clone size, CDR3 protein, CDR3 DNA. The D gene is left open where the match is weak. Not every row has a clone size; where given, it reads once, few, many or a size class.

TRBV20-1	TRBJ1-6	.	few	CSAWGEPDSPLHF	TGCAGTGCTTGGGGCGAGCCGGATTCACCCCTCCACTTT
TRBV20-1	TRBJ2-3	.	.	CSATPPGTDTQYF	TGCAGTGCGACTCCCCCGGGAACAGATACGCAGTATTTT
TRBV28	TRBJ1-2	.	.	CASSLQGYGYTF	TGTGCCAGCAGTCTACAGGGTTATGGCTACACCTTC
TRBV20-1	TRBJ2-6	TRBD2	.	CSALPLAGAGANVLTF	TGCAGTGCTCTTCCTCTAGCGGGAGCTGGGGCCAACGTCCTGACTTTC
TRBV7-9	TRBJ1-6	.	.	CASSPLRGGNSPLHF	TGTGCCAGCAGCCCTCTCCGTGGGGGGAATTCACCCCTCCACTTT
TRBV20-1	TRBJ2-1	TRBD1	.	CSASDNRGTYNEQFF	TGCAGTGCTAGTGATAACAGGGGGACCTACAATGAGCAGTTCTTC
TRBV4-1	TRBJ1-5	.	.	CASSQGTAGGQPQHF	TGCGCCAGCAGCCAAGGGACCGCGGGAGGTCAGCCCCAGCATTTT
TRBV20-1	TRBJ2-7	.	.	CSARVGGEQYF	TGCAGTGCTAGAGTAGGAGGCGAGCAGTACTTC
TRBV7-2	TRBJ2-7	.	once	CASSFQRGWGEQYF	TGTGCCAGCAGCTTTCAACGGGGGTGGGGCGAGCAGTACTTC
TRBV5-1	TRBJ2-5	TRBD2	.	CASSLVLAGGIQETQYF	TGCGCCAGCAGCTTGGTGCTAGCGGGAGGGATCCAAGAGACCCAGTACTTC
TRBV18	TRBJ2-5	TRBD1	.	CASSPRAGGDETQYF	TGTGCCAGCTCACCACGAGCAGGGGGCGACGAGACCCAGTACTTC
TRBV20-1	TRBJ1-2	.	.	CSAINDRIYGYTF	TGCAGTGCTATAAATGACAGAATTTATGGCTACACCTTC
TRBV12-3/TRBV12-4	TRBJ2-7	.	.	CASSYRDEQYF	TGTGCCAGCTCCTACAGGGACGAGCAGTACTTC
TRBV24-1	TRBJ2-1	.	few	CATSDSLFNEQFF	TGTGCCACCAGTGATTCGCTATTTAATGAGCAGTTCTTC
TRBV20-1	TRBJ2-5	TRBD2	large	CSARDLRGGNNIEETQYF	TGCAGTGCTAGAGATCTTCGGGGGGGCAACAATATCGAAGAGACCCAGTACTTC
TRBV6-2/TRBV6-3	TRBJ2-7	TRBD2	few	CATYRRGRGEQYF	TGTGCCACCTACCGACGGGGGAGGGGCGAGCAGTACTTC
TRBV6-5	TRBJ2-1	.	.	CASSYTDGDNEQFF	TGTGCCAGCAGTTACACTGACGGTGACAATGAGCAGTTCTTC
TRBV7-9	TRBJ1-2	TRBD1	few	CASRRTGKASNYGYTF	TGTGCCAGCAGGCGGACAGGGAAGGCGTCGAACTATGGCTACACCTTC
TRBV15	TRBJ2-1	.	.	CATSRDKLAVEQFF	TGTGCCACCAGCAGAGACAAACTAGCAGTTGAGCAGTTCTTC
TRBV20-1	TRBJ2-3	TRBD1	.	CSASGTGGLITSGRNSVRDTQYF	TGCAGTGCTAGCGGGACAGGGGGTTTAATCACAAGCGGGAGGAATAGTGTGCGGGATACGCAGTATTTT
TRBV7-8	TRBJ1-2	.	.	CASSFTGSYGYTF	TGTGCCAGCAGCTTTACAGGGAGCTATGGCTACACCTTC
TRBV6-1	TRBJ2-7	TRBD2	few	CASSRTSWGTYEQYF	TGTGCCAGCAGTAGGACTAGCTGGGGAACCTACGAGCAGTACTTC
TRBV11-2	TRBJ2-3	TRBD2	.	CASSLWTSGANRDTQYF	TGTGCCAGCAGCCTGTGGACTAGCGGGGCCAACCGGGATACGCAGTATTTT
TRBV20-1	TRBJ2-7	.	once	CSARGAEQYF	TGCAGTGCTCGGGGGGCCGAGCAGTACTTC
TRBV19	TRBJ1-5	.	few	CASSKGRDQPQHF	TGTGCCAGTAGTAAAGGGCGAGATCAGCCCCAGCATTTT
TRBV19	TRBJ2-6	.	.	CASSTGRPHSGANVLTF	TGTGCCAGTAGTACCGGCAGGCCTCACTCTGGGGCCAACGTCCTGACTTTC
TRBV18	TRBJ2-7	.	.	CASSPSPGKAYEQYF	TGTGCCAGCTCACCATCTCCGGGGAAAGCCTACGAGCAGTACTTC
TRBV2	TRBJ2-7	TRBD1	.	CASRKGQASDEQYF	TGTGCCAGCAGGAAGGGACAGGCTTCCGACGAGCAGTACTTC
TRBV20-1	TRBJ1-5	TRBD1	.	CSATETGGYQPQHF	TGCAGTGCTACCGAGACAGGGGGCTATCAGCCCCAGCATTTT
TRBV6-2/TRBV6-3	TRBJ2-1	.	.	CASTQGLSKQFF	TGTGCCAGCACCCAAGGTCTAAGCAAGCAGTTCTTC
TRBV2	TRBJ2-7	TRBD1	.	CASKPGTEYYEQYF	TGTGCCAGCAAGCCCGGGACAGAGTACTACGAGCAGTACTTC
TRBV7-3	TRBJ2-2	.	.	CASSPGRDTGELFF	TGTGCCAGCAGCCCGGGTAGGGATACCGGGGAGCTGTTTTTT
TRBV12-3/TRBV12-4	TRBJ2-7	TRBD1	few	CASSLTLLTGPTYEQYF	TGTGCCAGCAGTTTGACTCTCCTGACAGGGCCTACCTACGAGCAGTACTTC
TRBV7-9	TRBJ2-7	.	few	CASSLVWSYEQYF	TGTGCCAGCAGCTTAGTGTGGTCCTACGAGCAGTACTTC
TRBV5-1	TRBJ2-1	.	.	CASSLATLYNEQFF	TGCGCCAGCAGCTTGGCGACACTTTACAATGAGCAGTTCTTC
TRBV6-1	TRBJ1-2	.	.	CASRPGSYGYTF	TGTGCCAGCAGACCCGGGAGCTATGGCTACACCTTC
TRBV6-1	TRBJ2-7	TRBD2	.	CASSPRWTSVSYEQYF	TGTGCCAGCAGTCCACGATGGACTAGCGTATCCTACGAGCAGTACTTC
TRBV20-1	TRBJ1-1	.	few	CSATGRIATEAFF	TGCAGTGCGACCGGCCGTATAGCCACTGAAGCTTTCTTT
TRBV15	TRBJ2-7	TRBD1	.	CATSKDRVSYEQYF	TGTGCCACCAGCAAGGACAGGGTTAGTTACGAGCAGTACTTC
TRBV19	TRBJ1-5	.	few	CASSMTRDQPQHF	TGTGCCAGTAGTATGACGAGGGACCAGCCCCAGCATTTT
TRBV7-9	TRBJ2-1	TRBD2	.	CASSSSGGSPYNEQFF	TGTGCCAGCAGCTCTAGCGGGGGGTCGCCCTACAATGAGCAGTTCTTC
TRBV18	TRBJ1-2	.	.	CASSEAGRPYGYTF	TGTGCCAGCTCAGAGGCAGGGAGACCCTATGGCTACACCTTC
TRBV23-1	TRBJ1-5	TRBD1	.	CASSHWDRWSNQPQHF	TGCGCCAGCAGTCATTGGGACAGGTGGAGCAATCAGCCCCAGCATTTT
TRBV2	TRBJ2-1	.	.	CASSENIGRARQFF	TGTGCCAGCAGTGAAAATATCGGCAGGGCACGGCAGTTCTTC
TRBV7-2	TRBJ2-5	TRBD1	.	CASSSNRGRETQYF	TGTGCCAGCAGCTCAAACAGGGGGCGTGAGACCCAGTACTTC
TRBV24-1	TRBJ1-1	.	.	CATSVRGADTEAFF	TGTGCCACCAGTGTACGAGGGGCTGACACTGAAGCTTTCTTT
TRBV27	TRBJ2-3	.	.	CASSSPPTDTQYF	TGTGCCAGCAGTTCGCCCCCCACAGATACGCAGTATTTT
TRBV7-9	TRBJ2-2	.	.	CASSRGTTGELFF	TGTGCCAGCAGCCGTGGAACCACCGGGGAGCTGTTTTTT